The 4 T cell receptor beta chains listed next were all sequenced from one sample in a study of HIV-infected patients and healthy controls. In TCRdb, the 5' RACE reads were re-called with MiXCR into one record per CDR3 protein. The sample shows 60,000 to 75,000 distinct CDR3 sequences, about a sixth of them seen only once. The material sequenced was CD4+ T cells from blood. The receptors here all came from a human donor in good health.

This clonotype appeared many times. J is TRBJ1-1 and V is TRBV29-1, with 7 bases identical to TRBD1. V lost 7 bases to trimming and J lost 6 bases; unmatched junction nucleotides: 11. CDR1 is SQVTM and CDR2 is ANQGSEA in the germline V gene. There are 13 residues in the CDR3. In DNA, the CDR3 is TGCAGCGGGGCACAGGGGAGTCGGCCTGAAGCTTTCTTT. Translation gives CSGAQGSRPEAFF.

The genes are TRBV24-1 and TRBJ2-1, with 11 bases aligning to TRBD2. The germline V gene encodes CDR1 KGHDR and CDR2 SFDVKD. The CDR3 has 16 residues. V was clipped by 1 base and J by 7 bases; unmatched bases: 5. CDR3: CATSDFVASGRNEQFF. CDR3 coding DNA: TGTGCCACCAGTGATTTTGTGGCTAGCGGGAGGAATGAGCAGTTCTTC.

Ten or more counts support this clonotype. The rearrangement links TRBV28 to TRBJ2-5, with D possibly matching TRBD2 (6 bases). The CDR3 has 13 residues. V was pared by 6 bases and J by 2 bases, with 10 bases between. Germline assignment: CDR1 MDHEN and CDR2 SYDVKM. The CDR3 protein is CASRVGGQETQYF. The DNA for the CDR3 is TGTGCCAGCAGAGTCGGGGGACAAGAGACCCAGTACTTC.

The gene calls are TRBV7-2 and TRBJ1-2; 8 nucleotides match TRBD1. The CDR3 is 16 residues long. J gave up 4 bases and V 1 base, and 8 bases lay outside the gene matches. Germline CDR1 and CDR2: SGHTA and FQGNSA. The DNA of the CDR3 is TGTGCCAGCAGCTTAGTTTACGGACAGGGCCCCTATGGCTACACCTTC. It is translated as CASSLVYGQGPYGYTF.